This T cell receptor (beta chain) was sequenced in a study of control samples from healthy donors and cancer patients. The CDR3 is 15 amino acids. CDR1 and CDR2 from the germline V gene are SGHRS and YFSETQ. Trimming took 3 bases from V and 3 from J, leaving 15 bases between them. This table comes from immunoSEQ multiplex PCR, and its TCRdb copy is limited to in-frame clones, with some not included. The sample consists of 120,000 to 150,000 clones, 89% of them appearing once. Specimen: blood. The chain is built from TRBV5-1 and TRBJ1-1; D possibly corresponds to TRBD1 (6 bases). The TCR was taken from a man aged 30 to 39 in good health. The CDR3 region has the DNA TGCGCCAGCAGCTGGGGGCAGGGGATGGACACTGAAGCTTTCTTT. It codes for CASSWGQGMDTEAFF.